This T cell receptor (beta chain) was recovered during a study of blood T cell repertoires in COVID-19. Overall study: T cells, B-cell-depleted T cells, or PBMCs provided the cDNA or gDNA that served as material.

This CDR3 spans 13 amino acids. V lost 5 bases and J lost 7, with 11 bases in between. Germline V gene data show CDR1 as SGHAT and CDR2 as FQNNGV. Source study methods: Amplification with reference gene primers provided the estimates of nucleated cell counts. The table came from immunoSEQ multiplex PCR; TCRdb's copy has only in-frame clones and leaves some out. That table gives V, J and clone size, and the DNA gave D and trimming. This table holds about 160,000 clones, roughly 88% found once. This sequence originates from a woman older than 75 with active or convalescent COVID-19. The V call is TRBV11-2, the J call TRBJ1-4; a weak D match, TRBD1 (5 bases). What was sequenced was peripheral blood. DNA for the CDR3: TGTGCCAGCAGCCCGGGACTCGGTGAAAAACTGTTTTTT. This codes for CASSPGLGEKLFF.